This paragraph reports one T cell receptor beta chain. Its antigen is not identified. 5'RACE, which relied on constant-segment primers, yielded TCR alpha and TCR beta cDNA libraries carrying sample barcodes and UMIs. Each CDR3 protein is one row after TCRdb ran MiXCR on the 5' RACE reads. The sample yields more than 450,000 distinct CDR3 sequences, under 20% seen once. This sample is part of a study of T-cell memory formation after mild COVID-19. Study as a whole: Clusters were largely donor specific. Study findings and constraints: Cross-reactive memory seemingly joined, as some responding clones were found in pre-infection memory. Shrinking CD4+ clones were chiefly CM and EM; CD8+ ones were chiefly EMRA.

The CDR3 has 15 residues. J lost 5 bases, V lost 4 bases, and 6 bases had no gene match. Per the germline V gene, CDR1 is SGHTA and CDR2 is FQGTGA. The sequenced sample consisted of PBMCs or a T cell subset sorted from them (not recorded which). The chain couples TRBV7-3 to TRBJ2-1; TRBD1 matches 9 bases. The TCR sequence derives from an adult woman who had mild COVID-19 (a few samples of this study predate the infection). Cell type and time point are not known. CDR3 coding DNA: TGTGCCAGCAGCTACGACAGGGGGACCCACAATGAGCAGTTCTTC. It encodes CASSYDRGTHNEQFF.